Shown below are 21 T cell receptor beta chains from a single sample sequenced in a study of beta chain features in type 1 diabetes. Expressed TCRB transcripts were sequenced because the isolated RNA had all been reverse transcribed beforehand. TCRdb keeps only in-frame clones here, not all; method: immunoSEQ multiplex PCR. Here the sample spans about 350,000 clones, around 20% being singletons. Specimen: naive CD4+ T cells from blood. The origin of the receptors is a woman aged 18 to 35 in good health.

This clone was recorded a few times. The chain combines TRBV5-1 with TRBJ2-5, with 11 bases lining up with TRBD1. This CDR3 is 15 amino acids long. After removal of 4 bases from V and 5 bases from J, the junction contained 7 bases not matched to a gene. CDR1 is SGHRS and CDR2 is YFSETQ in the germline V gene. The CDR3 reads CASSPGRDRGETQYF. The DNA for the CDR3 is TGCGCCAGCAGCCCAGGCCGGGACAGGGGGGAGACCCAGTACTTC.

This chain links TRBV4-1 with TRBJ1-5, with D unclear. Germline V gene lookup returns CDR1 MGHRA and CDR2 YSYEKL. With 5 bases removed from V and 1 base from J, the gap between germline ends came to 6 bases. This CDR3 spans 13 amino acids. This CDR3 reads CASSVSSNQPQHF. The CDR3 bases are TGCGCCAGCAGCGTGTCGAGCAATCAGCCCCAGCATTTT.

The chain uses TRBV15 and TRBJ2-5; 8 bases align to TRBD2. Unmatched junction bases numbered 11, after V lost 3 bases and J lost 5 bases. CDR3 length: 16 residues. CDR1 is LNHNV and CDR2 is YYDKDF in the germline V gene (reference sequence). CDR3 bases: TGTGCCACCAGCAGGCCTATTAGGACTAGCATGGAGACCCAGTACTTC. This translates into CATSRPIRTSMETQYF.

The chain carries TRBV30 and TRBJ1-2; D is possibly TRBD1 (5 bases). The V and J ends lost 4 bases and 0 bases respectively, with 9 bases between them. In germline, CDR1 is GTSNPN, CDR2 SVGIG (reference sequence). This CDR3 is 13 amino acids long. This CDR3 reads CAWTSQANYGYTF. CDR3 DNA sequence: TGTGCCTGGACCTCACAGGCTAACTATGGCTACACCTTC.

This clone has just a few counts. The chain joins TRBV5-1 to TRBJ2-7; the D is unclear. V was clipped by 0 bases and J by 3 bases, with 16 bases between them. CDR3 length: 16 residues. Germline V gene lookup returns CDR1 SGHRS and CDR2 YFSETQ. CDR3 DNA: TGCGCCAGCAGCTTGGGGTCGCTTGACTCAAACTACGAGCAGTACTTC. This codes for CASSLGSLDSNYEQYF.

The CDR3 protein is CASSFVPGDNEQFF. As DNA, the CDR3 is TGCGCCAGCAGCTTCGTTCCAGGGGACAATGAGCAGTTCTTC. The chain employs TRBV5-1 and TRBJ2-1; D possibly corresponds to TRBD1 (6 bases). Germline loops: CDR1 SGHRS, CDR2 YFSETQ. The CDR3 extends over 14 amino acids. V shed 2 bases and J shed 5 bases, with 11 bases lying between them.

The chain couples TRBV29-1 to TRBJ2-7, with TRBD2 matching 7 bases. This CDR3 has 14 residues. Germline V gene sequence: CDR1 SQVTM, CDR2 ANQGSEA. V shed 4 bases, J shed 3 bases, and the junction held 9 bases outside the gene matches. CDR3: CSVAGGRGLYEQYF. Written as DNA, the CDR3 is TGCAGCGTTGCGGGGGGAAGGGGCCTCTACGAGCAGTACTTC.

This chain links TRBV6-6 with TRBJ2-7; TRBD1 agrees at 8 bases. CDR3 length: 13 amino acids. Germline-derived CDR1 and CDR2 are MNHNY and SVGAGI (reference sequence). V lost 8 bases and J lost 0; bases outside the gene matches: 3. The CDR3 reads CASSGQGSYEQYF. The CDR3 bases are TGTGCCAGCTCCGGACAGGGCTCCTACGAGCAGTACTTC.

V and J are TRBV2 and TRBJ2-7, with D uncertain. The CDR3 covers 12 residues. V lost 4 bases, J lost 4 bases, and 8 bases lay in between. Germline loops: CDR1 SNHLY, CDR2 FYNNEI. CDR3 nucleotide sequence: TGTGCCAGCAGTGGGTCAGGTTACGAGCAGTACTTC. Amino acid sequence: CASSGSGYEQYF.

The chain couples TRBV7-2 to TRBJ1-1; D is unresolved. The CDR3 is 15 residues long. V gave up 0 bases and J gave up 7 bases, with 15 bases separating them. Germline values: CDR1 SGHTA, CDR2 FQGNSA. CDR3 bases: TGTGCCAGCAGCTTAGCCGGGTATGTCGGAGTTGAAGCTTTCTTT. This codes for CASSLAGYVGVEAFF. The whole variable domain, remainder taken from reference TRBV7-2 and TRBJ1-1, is GAGVSQSPSNKVTEKGKDVELRCDPISGHTALYWYRQSLGQGLEFLIYFQGNSAPDKSGLPSDRFSAERTGGSVSTLTIQRTQQEDSAVYLCASSLAGYVGVEAFFGQGTRLTVV.

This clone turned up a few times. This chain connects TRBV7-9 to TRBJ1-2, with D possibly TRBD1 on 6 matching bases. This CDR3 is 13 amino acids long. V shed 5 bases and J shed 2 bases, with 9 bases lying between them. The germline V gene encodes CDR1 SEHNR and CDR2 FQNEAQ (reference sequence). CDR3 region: CASSEDRNYGYTF. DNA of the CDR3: TGTGCCAGCAGCGAAGACAGGAACTATGGCTACACCTTC.

The chain's CDR3 is CASSPVRGGIMYEQYF. The CDR3 bases are TGTGCCAGCAGCCCGGTGCGGGGGGGAATTATGTACGAGCAGTACTTC. The rearrangement joins TRBV7-8 to TRBJ2-7, with TRBD2 matching over 9 bases. Trimming at V came to 5 bases and at J to 4 bases, leaving 12 bases not matched to a gene. The CDR3 has 16 amino acids. Germline CDR1 SGHVS, CDR2 FQNEAQ. The whole variable domain, filled in from reference TRBV7-8 and TRBJ2-7, reads GAGVSQSPRYKVAKRGQDVALRCDPISGHVSLFWYQQALGQGPEFLTYFQNEAQLDKSGLPSDRFFAERPEGSVSTLKIQRTQQEDSAVYLCASSPVRGGIMYEQYFGPGTRLTVT.

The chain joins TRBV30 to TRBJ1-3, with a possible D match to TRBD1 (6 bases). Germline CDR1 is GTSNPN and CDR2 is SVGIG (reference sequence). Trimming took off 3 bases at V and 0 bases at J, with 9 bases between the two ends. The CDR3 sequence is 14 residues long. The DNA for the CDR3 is TGTGCCTGGAGCCAGGACAGCTCTGGAAACACCATATATTTT. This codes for CAWSQDSSGNTIYF.

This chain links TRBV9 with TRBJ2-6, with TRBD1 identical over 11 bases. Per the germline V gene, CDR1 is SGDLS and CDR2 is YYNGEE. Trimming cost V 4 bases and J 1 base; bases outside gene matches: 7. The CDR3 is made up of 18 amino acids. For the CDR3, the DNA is TGTGCCAGCAGCAGCCGGACAGGGGGCCATTCTGGGGCCAACGTCCTGACTTTC. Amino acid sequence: CASSSRTGGHSGANVLTF.

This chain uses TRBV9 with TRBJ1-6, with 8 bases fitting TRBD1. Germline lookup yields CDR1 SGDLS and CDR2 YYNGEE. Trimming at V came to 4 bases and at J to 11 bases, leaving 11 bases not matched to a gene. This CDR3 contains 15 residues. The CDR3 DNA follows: TGTGCCAGCAGCCTAACAGACAGGGGAGTTGCACCCCTCCACTTT. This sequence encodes CASSLTDRGVAPLHF.

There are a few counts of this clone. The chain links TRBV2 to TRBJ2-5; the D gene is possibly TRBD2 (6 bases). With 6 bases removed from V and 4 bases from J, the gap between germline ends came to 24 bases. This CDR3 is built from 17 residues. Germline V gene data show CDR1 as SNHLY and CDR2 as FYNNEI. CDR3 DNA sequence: TGTGCCAGCAGCGCGGTCCGGGGAGCCCGGAGGGTAGAGACCCAGTACTTC. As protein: CASSAVRGARRVETQYF.

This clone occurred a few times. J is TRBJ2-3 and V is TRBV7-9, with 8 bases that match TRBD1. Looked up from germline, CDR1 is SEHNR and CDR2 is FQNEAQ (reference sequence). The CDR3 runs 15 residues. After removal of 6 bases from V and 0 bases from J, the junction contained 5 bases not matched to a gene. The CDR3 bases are TGTGCCAGCAGTTCACAGGGGGAGAGCACAGATACGCAGTATTTT. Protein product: CASSSQGESTDTQYF.

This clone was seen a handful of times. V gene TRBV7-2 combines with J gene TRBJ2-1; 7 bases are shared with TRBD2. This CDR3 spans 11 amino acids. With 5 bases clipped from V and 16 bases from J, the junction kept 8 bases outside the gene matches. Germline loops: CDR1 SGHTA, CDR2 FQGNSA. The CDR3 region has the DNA TGTGCCAGCAGCCCCTGGACTAGTGCTTTCTTC. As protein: CASSPWTSAFF. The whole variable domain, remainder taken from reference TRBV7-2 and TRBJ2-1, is GAGVSQSPSNKVTEKGKDVELRCDPISGHTALYWYRQSLGQGLEFLIYFQGNSAPDKSGLPSDRFSAERTGGSVSTLTIQRTQQEDSAVYLCASSPWTSAFFGPGTRLTVL.

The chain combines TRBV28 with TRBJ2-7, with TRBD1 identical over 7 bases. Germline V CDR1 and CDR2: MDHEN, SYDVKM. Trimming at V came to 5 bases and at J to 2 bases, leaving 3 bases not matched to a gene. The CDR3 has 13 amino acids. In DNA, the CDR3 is TGTGCCAGCAGTAGGACAGGCCCCTACGAGCAGTACTTC. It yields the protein CASSRTGPYEQYF.

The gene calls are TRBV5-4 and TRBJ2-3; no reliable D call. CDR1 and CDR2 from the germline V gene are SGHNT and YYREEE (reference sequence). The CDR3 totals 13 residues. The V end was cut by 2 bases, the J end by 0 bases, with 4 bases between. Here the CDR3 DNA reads TGTGCCAGCAGCTTACAGAGCACAGATACGCAGTATTTT. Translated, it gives CASSLQSTDTQYF.

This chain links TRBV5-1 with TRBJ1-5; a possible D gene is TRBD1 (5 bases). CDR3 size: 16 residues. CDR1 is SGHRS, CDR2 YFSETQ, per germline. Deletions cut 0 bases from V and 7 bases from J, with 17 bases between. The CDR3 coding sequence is TGCGCCAGCAGCTTGGGACGGGGAGGAGGGGAGCAGCCCCAGCATTTT. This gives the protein CASSLGRGGGEQPQHF.